Listed below are T cell receptor beta chains from one sample, sequenced in a study of response to subunit inactivated influenza vaccine. Each CDR3 protein is one row after TCRdb ran MiXCR on the RT-PCR reads. Among approximately 290,000 distinct CDR3 sequences listed, about 20% were seen once. The material was PBMCs from blood, obtained about 20 months after vaccination. Receptor source: a man between 50 and 69 years old who received an inactivated influenza vaccine. Each CDR3 is given with its conserved first and last residue. D genes are given only for firm matches. A clone size is listed for some rows: how often the clone was seen (once, few, many), or a class if it is expanded.

size	length	V	D	J	CDR3	DNA
many	16	TRBV15	NA	TRBJ2-1	CATSSPSRSILDEQFF	TGTGCCACCAGTTCTCCGAGTAGAAGTATTCTCGATGAGCAGTTCTTC
NA	14	TRBV15	NA	TRBJ2-7	CATSPRERGYEQYF	TGTGCCACCAGCCCCCGGGAGAGGGGTTACGAGCAGTACTTC
NA	17	TRBV7-8	TRBD1	TRBJ2-1	CASSPRQTGFKGNEQFF	TGTGCCAGCAGCCCCCGCCAGACAGGGTTTAAGGGCAATGAGCAGTTCTTC
few	15	TRBV7-9	TRBD1	TRBJ1-1	CASSLLSGGGSEAFF	TGTGCCAGCAGCTTACTCTCAGGGGGTGGTTCTGAAGCTTTCTTT
NA	12	TRBV3-1	NA	TRBJ2-3	CASSRLPDTQYF	TGTGCCAGCAGCCGCCTCCCGGATACGCAGTATTTT
NA	15	TRBV6-5	TRBD1	TRBJ1-5	CASSYRTGKGQPQHF	TGTGCCAGCAGTTACCGGACAGGGAAAGGGCAGCCCCAGCATTTT
NA	17	TRBV3-1	NA	TRBJ1-6	CACSKLTGYTYNSPLHF	TGTGCCTGCAGCAAACTCACGGGGTACACCTATAATTCACCCCTCCACTTT
NA	12	TRBV12-3/TRBV12-4	NA	TRBJ1-3	CATRDRRDTIYF	TGTGCCACCAGGGACCGTCGTGACACCATATATTTT
few	16	TRBV9	TRBD2	TRBJ2-7	CASSVRGLAEYYEQYF	TGTGCCAGCAGCGTAAGGGGACTAGCGGAGTACTACGAGCAGTACTTC
many	12	TRBV6-2/TRBV6-3	TRBD1	TRBJ1-1	CASRPDRRHAFF	TGTGCCAGCAGGCCGGACAGGAGACACGCTTTCTTT
NA	18	TRBV3-1	TRBD1	TRBJ1-2	CASSKPRSTGDVFYGYTF	TGTGCCAGCAGCAAGCCCCGGTCTACAGGGGATGTTTTCTATGGCTACACCTTC
NA	18	TRBV11-2	TRBD2	TRBJ2-7	CASSLWTSGGLTSYEQYF	TGTGCCAGCAGCCTGTGGACTAGCGGGGGGCTTACCTCCTACGAGCAGTACTTC
few	14	TRBV7-9	NA	TRBJ2-3	CASSSRTLTDTQYF	TGTGCCAGCAGCTCTCGGACCCTGACAGATACGCAGTATTTT
NA	18	TRBV6-5	NA	TRBJ2-2	CASSNYPGTSGVLGELFF	TGTGCTAGCAGTAACTATCCCGGGACCTCGGGCGTGCTCGGGGAGCTGTTTTTT
NA	16	TRBV11-2	NA	TRBJ1-4	CASSLGIGQERGKLFF	TGTGCCAGCAGCTTGGGGATTGGGCAGGAGCGAGGAAAACTGTTTTTT
few	15	TRBV9	TRBD1	TRBJ2-1	CASSVGQGEYNEQFF	TGTGCCAGCAGCGTAGGACAGGGAGAGTACAATGAGCAGTTCTTC
few	15	TRBV6-2/TRBV6-3	TRBD1	TRBJ1-5	CASSQTGSRNQPQHF	TGTGCCAGCAGCCAGACAGGGAGTCGCAATCAGCCCCAGCATTTT
few	14	TRBV7-2	NA	TRBJ1-5	CASSYGFSNQPQHF	TGTGCCAGCAGCTACGGTTTTAGCAATCAGCCCCAGCATTTT
few	15	TRBV12-3/TRBV12-4	TRBD2	TRBJ2-1	CASGSSGRGTSEQFF	TGTGCCAGCGGCTCTAGCGGGAGGGGGACCAGTGAGCAGTTCTTC
NA	17	TRBV20-1	TRBD2	TRBJ2-7	CSARDGLAEDWSYEQYF	TGCAGTGCTAGAGATGGACTAGCGGAGGACTGGTCCTACGAGCAGTACTTC
NA	16	TRBV28	TRBD2	TRBJ2-7	CASSWEGLADLRGQYF	TGTGCCAGCAGTTGGGAGGGACTAGCGGATCTACGAGGGCAGTACTTC
few	11	TRBV20-1	NA	TRBJ2-1	CSADPGPQQFF	TGCAGTGCTGACCCGGGACCACAGCAGTTCTTC
few	14	TRBV5-1	TRBD1	TRBJ1-4	CASSLDRADEKLFF	TGCGCCAGCAGCCTGGACAGGGCAGATGAAAAACTGTTTTTT
few	12	TRBV29-1	NA	TRBJ1-1	CSAADTNTEAFF	TGCAGCGCCGCGGACACGAACACTGAAGCTTTCTTT
many	13	TRBV6-1	NA	TRBJ1-2	CASRPGQALGYTF	TGTGCCAGCAGACCCGGCCAAGCCCTTGGCTACACCTTC
NA	16	TRBV19	NA	TRBJ1-4	CATKIRTGTTNEKLFF	TGTGCCACCAAGATCAGAACCGGCACCACTAATGAAAAACTGTTTTTT
NA	15	TRBV27	NA	TRBJ1-5	CASSRTGARNQPQHF	TGTGCCAGCAGCCGTACCGGGGCCCGTAATCAGCCCCAGCATTTT
NA	16	TRBV27	TRBD2	TRBJ2-3	CASRELAGGSTDTQYF	TGTGCCAGCAGGGAACTAGCGGGAGGGAGCACAGATACGCAGTATTTT
NA	15	TRBV11-3	NA	TRBJ2-2	CASSLGRGYTGELFF	TGTGCCAGCAGCTTAGGCCGGGGTTACACCGGGGAGCTGTTTTTT
NA	14	TRBV2	TRBD1	TRBJ1-5	CASDRDRGYQPQHF	TGTGCCAGCGACCGGGACAGGGGGTATCAGCCCCAGCATTTT
NA	15	TRBV4-2	TRBD2	TRBJ2-7	CASSPRTSGSDEQYF	TGTGCCAGCAGCCCCCGGACTAGCGGGAGTGACGAGCAGTACTTC
NA	14	TRBV7-9	NA	TRBJ2-2	CASSLSASHGELFF	TGTGCCAGCAGCTTAAGCGCGTCACACGGGGAGCTGTTTTTT
NA	13	TRBV20-1	NA	TRBJ2-7	CSARTVISYEQYF	TGCAGTGCGAGGACAGTTATTTCCTACGAGCAGTACTTC
NA	13	TRBV6-6	TRBD1	TRBJ1-4	CASSGTGGEKLFF	TGTGCCAGCAGTGGGACAGGGGGTGAAAAACTGTTTTTT
few	13	TRBV12-3/TRBV12-4	NA	TRBJ2-7	CASSLAGMDEQYF	TGTGCCAGCAGTTTAGCCGGGATGGACGAGCAGTACTTC
many	18	TRBV11-1	TRBD1	TRBJ1-6	CASSTGQGMSSYNSPLHF	TGTGCCAGCAGCACGGGACAGGGTATGAGCTCCTATAATTCACCCCTCCACTTT
few	15	TRBV19	NA	TRBJ1-5	CASSAQARNNQPQHF	TGTGCCAGTAGTGCCCAGGCCAGGAACAATCAGCCCCAGCATTTT
few	13	TRBV20-1	TRBD2	TRBJ2-3	CSELSGVTDTQYF	TGCAGTGAGTTAAGCGGGGTCACAGATACGCAGTATTTT
NA	16	TRBV7-9	NA	TRBJ1-4	CASSPQGSGWNEKLFF	TGTGCCAGCAGCCCCCAAGGGAGCGGGTGGAATGAAAAACTGTTTTTT
NA	15	TRBV7-2	NA	TRBJ1-2	CASSVTVVGAYGYTF	TGTGCCAGCAGCGTGACGGTCGTTGGCGCCTATGGCTACACCTTC
NA	15	TRBV20-1	TRBD2	TRBJ2-3	CSASGAGVGTDTQYF	TGCAGTGCTAGCGGGGCGGGAGTAGGCACAGATACGCAGTATTTT
NA	15	TRBV25-1	TRBD1	TRBJ1-4	CASSEGQVTNEKLFF	TGTGCCAGCAGTGAGGGACAGGTCACTAATGAAAAACTGTTTTTT
few	14	TRBV11-2	TRBD1	TRBJ2-2	CASSLRQGSGELFF	TGTGCCAGCAGCTTAAGACAGGGGAGCGGGGAGCTGTTTTTT
many	12	TRBV7-2	NA	TRBJ2-1	CASSLAYNEQFF	TGTGCCAGCAGCCTGGCCTACAATGAGCAGTTCTTC
few	15	TRBV5-1	NA	TRBJ1-2	CASSLVTTGNYGYTF	TGCGCCAGCAGCTTGGTCACTACAGGGAACTATGGCTACACCTTC
NA	15	TRBV5-1	TRBD1	TRBJ1-6	CASSLGGQVNSPLHF	TGCGCCAGCAGCTTGGGCGGACAGGTTAATTCACCCCTCCACTTT
NA	12	TRBV6-5	NA	TRBJ1-2	CATRGTPYGYTF	TGTGCCACGCGGGGGACACCCTATGGCTACACCTTC
few	15	TRBV28	TRBD1	TRBJ2-7	CASSIGTGGSYEQYF	TGTGCCAGCTCTATCGGGACAGGGGGATCCTACGAGCAGTACTTC
NA	15	TRBV12-3/TRBV12-4	NA	TRBJ1-2	CASTPRSSGNYGYTF	TGTGCCAGCACCCCTCGTTCATCAGGGAACTATGGCTACACCTTC
NA	14	TRBV18	NA	TRBJ2-3	CASSPTGRSDTQYF	TGTGCCAGCTCACCGACAGGGAGGTCAGATACGCAGTATTTT
few	15	TRBV5-6	NA	TRBJ1-1	CASSLGTVRGTEAFF	TGTGCCAGCAGCTTGGGGACAGTTAGAGGCACTGAAGCTTTCTTT
NA	18	TRBV6-5	TRBD2	TRBJ2-3	CASSYGPSGGGRTDTQYF	TGTGCCAGCAGTTACGGTCCTAGCGGGGGGGGAAGGACAGATACGCAGTATTTT
few	12	TRBV7-2	NA	TRBJ1-1	CASSPGEGGAFF	TGTGCCAGCAGCCCGGGGGAGGGTGGGGCTTTCTTT
few	13	TRBV20-1	NA	TRBJ1-1	CSARRQVPTEAFF	TGCAGTGCTAGAAGACAGGTGCCCACTGAAGCTTTCTTT
NA	15	TRBV6-5	NA	TRBJ2-4	CASSYQGGSKNIQYF	TGTGCCAGCAGTTATCAGGGGGGAAGCAAAAACATTCAGTACTTC
NA	13	TRBV29-1	NA	TRBJ1-2	CSTEGKTGGGYTF	TGCAGCACTGAGGGAAAGACAGGAGGTGGCTACACCTTC
few	12	TRBV20-1	NA	TRBJ2-7	CSAIRVGNEQYF	TGCAGTGCTATACGGGTCGGCAACGAGCAGTACTTC
many	15	TRBV4-1	NA	TRBJ1-3	CASSQVDRPGNTIYF	TGCGCCAGCAGCCAAGTAGACAGGCCTGGAAACACCATATATTTT
few	15	TRBV5-1	TRBD1	TRBJ1-2	CASSQTVTGNYGYTF	TGCGCCAGCAGCCAGACAGTGACAGGGAACTATGGCTACACCTTC
NA	15	TRBV6-2/TRBV6-3	NA	TRBJ2-4	CASSSAMLAKNIQYF	TGTGCCAGCAGTTCCGCCATGTTAGCCAAAAACATTCAGTACTTC